This TCR beta chain was obtained from a study of T-cell reconstitution after alpha-beta-depleted transplantation in children. Unique molecular identifiers were built into the TCRbeta library. TCRdb called the PCR reads again in MiXCR, with one record for every CDR3 protein. Here the sample spans about 980,000 distinct CDR3 sequences, around 30% being singletons. CDR1 and CDR2 from the germline V gene are DFQATT and SNEGSKA (reference sequence). V shed 3 bases and J shed 6 bases, with 13 bases lying between them. This CDR3 contains 13 residues. Material: PBMCs, mostly from graft donor cells, obtained 360 days after TCRalphabeta/CD19-depleted stem cell transplant. The rearrangement joins TRBV20-1 to TRBJ2-3; possible D gene TRBD2, 6 bases. This receptor was taken from a boy under two years old who had a stem cell transplant for SCID, so the T cells may come from the graft donor. CDR3 nucleotide sequence: TGCAGTGCTAGGGTGGTAGCGGACGATACGCAGTATTTT. This encodes CSARVVADDTQYF.